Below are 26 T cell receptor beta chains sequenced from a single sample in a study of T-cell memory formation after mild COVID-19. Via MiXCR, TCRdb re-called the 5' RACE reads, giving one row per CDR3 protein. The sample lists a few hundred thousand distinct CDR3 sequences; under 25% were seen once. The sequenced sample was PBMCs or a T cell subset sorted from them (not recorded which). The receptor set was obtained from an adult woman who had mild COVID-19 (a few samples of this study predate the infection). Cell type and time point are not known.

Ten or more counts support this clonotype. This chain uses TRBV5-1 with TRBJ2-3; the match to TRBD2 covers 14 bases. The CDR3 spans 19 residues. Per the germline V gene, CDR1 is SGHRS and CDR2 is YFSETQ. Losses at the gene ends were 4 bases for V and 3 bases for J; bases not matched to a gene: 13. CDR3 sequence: CASSGGLAGGMAGTDTQYF. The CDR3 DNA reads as TGCGCCAGCAGCGGCGGACTAGCGGGAGGAATGGCGGGGACAGATACGCAGTATTTT.

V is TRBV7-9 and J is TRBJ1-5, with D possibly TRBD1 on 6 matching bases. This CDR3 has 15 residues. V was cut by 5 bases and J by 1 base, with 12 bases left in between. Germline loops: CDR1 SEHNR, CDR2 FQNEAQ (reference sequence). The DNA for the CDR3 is TGTGCCAGCAGCGGGGAGGGGGAGAGCAATCAGCCCCAGCATTTT. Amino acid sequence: CASSGEGESNQPQHF. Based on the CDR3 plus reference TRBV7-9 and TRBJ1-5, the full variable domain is DTGVSQNPRHKITKRGQNVTFRCDPISEHNRLYWYRQTLGQGPEFLTYFQNEAQLEKSRLLSDRFSAERPKGSFSTLEIQRTEQGDSAMYLCASSGEGESNQPQHFGDGTRLSIL.

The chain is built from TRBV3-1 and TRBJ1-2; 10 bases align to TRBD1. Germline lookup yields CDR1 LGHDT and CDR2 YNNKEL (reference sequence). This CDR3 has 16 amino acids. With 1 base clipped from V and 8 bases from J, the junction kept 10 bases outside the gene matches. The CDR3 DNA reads TGTGCCAGCAGCCAAGGTCGGGGGACAGGGGAGAGAGGCTACACCTTC. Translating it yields CASSQGRGTGERGYTF. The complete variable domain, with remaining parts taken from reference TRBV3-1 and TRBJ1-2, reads DTAVSQTPKYLVTQMGNDKSIKCEQNLGHDTMYWYKQDSKKFLKIMFSYNNKELIINETVPNRFSPKSPDKAHLNLHINSLELGDSAVYFCASSQGRGTGERGYTFGSGTRLTVV.

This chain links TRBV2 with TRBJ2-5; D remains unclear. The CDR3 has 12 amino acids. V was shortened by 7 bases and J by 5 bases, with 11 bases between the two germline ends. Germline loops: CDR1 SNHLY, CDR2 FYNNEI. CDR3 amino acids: CASNRVRETQYF. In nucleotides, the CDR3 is TGTGCCAGCAATCGGGTCCGGGAGACCCAGTACTTC.

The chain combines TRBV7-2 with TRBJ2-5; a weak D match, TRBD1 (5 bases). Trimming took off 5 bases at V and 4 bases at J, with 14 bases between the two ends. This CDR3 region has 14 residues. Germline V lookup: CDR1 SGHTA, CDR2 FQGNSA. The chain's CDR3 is CASSPPGIGETQYF. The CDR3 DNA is TGTGCCAGCAGCCCACCAGGGATTGGAGAGACCCAGTACTTC. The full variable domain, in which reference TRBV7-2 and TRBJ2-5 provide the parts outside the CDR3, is GAGVSQSPSNKVTEKGKDVELRCDPISGHTALYWYRQSLGQGLEFLIYFQGNSAPDKSGLPSDRFSAERTGGSVSTLTIQRTQQEDSAVYLCASSPPGIGETQYFGPGTRLLVL.

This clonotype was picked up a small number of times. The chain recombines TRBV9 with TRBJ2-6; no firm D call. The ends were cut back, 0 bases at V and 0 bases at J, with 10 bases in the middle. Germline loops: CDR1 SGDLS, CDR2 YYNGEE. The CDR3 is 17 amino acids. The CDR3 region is CASSVAAVSSGANVLTF. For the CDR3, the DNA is TGTGCCAGCAGCGTAGCGGCAGTTAGCTCTGGGGCCAACGTCCTGACTTTC. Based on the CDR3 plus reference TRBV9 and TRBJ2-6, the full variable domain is DSGVTQTPKHLITATGQRVTLRCSPRSGDLSVYWYQQSLDQGLQFLIQYYNGEERAKGNILERFSAQQFPDLHSELNLSSLELGDSALYFCASSVAAVSSGANVLTFGAGSRLTVL.

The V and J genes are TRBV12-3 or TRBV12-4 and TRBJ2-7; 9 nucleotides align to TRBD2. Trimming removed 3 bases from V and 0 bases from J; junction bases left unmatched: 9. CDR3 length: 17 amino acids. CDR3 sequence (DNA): TGTGCCAGCAGTTTGGGGCTAGCGGGGCCGAGCTCCTACGAGCAGTACTTC. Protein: CASSLGLAGPSSYEQYF.

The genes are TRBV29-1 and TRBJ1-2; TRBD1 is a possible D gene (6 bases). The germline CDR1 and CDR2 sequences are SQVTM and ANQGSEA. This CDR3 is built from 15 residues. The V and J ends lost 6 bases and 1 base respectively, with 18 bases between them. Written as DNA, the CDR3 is TGCAGCGTCGCCGCTGCGGGGGGGCATAACTATGGCTACACCTTC. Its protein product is CSVAAAGGHNYGYTF.

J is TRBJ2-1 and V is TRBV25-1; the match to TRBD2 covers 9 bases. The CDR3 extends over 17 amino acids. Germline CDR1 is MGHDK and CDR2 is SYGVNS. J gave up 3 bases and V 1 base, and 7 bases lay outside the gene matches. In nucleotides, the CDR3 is TGTGCCAGCAGTGAATCAAAGCGGGAGGCCCACTACAATGAGCAGTTCTTC. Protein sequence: CASSESKREAHYNEQFF.

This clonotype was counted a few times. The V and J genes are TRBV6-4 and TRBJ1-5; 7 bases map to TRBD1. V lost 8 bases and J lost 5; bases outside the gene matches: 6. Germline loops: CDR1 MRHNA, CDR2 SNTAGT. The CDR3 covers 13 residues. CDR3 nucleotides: TGTGCCAGCGGAGGGGGCCTTCATCAGCCCCAGCATTTT. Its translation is CASGGGLHQPQHF.

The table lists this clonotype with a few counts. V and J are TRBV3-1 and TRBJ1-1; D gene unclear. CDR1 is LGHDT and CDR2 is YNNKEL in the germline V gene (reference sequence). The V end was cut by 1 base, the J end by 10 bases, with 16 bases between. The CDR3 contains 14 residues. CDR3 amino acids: CASSQVSTLSGAFF. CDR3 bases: TGTGCCAGCAGCCAAGTCAGTACGCTGTCGGGAGCTTTCTTT.

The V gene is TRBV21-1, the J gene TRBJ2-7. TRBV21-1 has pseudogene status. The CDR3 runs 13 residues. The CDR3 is CASSNSYLYEQYF. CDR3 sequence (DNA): TGTGCCAGCAGCAATTCGTACCTATACGAGCAGTACTTC.

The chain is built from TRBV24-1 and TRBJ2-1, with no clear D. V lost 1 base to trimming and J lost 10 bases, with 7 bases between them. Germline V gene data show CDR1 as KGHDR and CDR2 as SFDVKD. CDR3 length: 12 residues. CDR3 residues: CATSDFGSEQFF. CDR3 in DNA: TGTGCCACCAGTGATTTCGGCAGCGAGCAGTTCTTC.

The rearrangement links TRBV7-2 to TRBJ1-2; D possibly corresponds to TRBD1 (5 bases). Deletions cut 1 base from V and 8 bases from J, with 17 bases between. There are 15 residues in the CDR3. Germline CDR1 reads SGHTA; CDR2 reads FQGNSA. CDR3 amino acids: CASSLVPGGTGGYTF. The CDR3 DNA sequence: TGTGCCAGCAGCTTAGTGCCCGGAGGGACGGGGGGCTACACCTTC.

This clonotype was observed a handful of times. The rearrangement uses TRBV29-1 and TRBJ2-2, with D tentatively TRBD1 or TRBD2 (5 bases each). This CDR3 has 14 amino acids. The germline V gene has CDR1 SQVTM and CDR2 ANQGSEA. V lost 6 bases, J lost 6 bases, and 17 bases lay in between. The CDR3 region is CSVWDANSAGELFF. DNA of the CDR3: TGCAGCGTCTGGGACGCTAACTCGGCCGGGGAGCTGTTTTTT.

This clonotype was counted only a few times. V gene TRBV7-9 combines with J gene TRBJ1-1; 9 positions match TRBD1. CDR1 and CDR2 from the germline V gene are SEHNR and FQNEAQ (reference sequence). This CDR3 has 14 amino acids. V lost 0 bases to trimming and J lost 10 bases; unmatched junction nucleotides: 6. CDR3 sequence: CASSLAGQGNAAFF. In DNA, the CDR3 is TGTGCCAGCAGCTTAGCCGGACAGGGGAATGCAGCTTTCTTT.

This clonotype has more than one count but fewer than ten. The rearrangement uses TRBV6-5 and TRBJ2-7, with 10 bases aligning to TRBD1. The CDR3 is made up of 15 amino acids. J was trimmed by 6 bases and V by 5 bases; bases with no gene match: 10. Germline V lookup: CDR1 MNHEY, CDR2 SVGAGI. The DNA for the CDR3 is TGTGCCAGCAGTCCCCGGGGGACAGGGGTGGGCGAGCAGTACTTC. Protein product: CASSPRGTGVGEQYF.

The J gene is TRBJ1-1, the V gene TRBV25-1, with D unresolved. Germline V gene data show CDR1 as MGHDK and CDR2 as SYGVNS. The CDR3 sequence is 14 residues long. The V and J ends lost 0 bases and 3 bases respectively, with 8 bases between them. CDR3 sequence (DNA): TGTGCCAGCAGTGAATACTGGTCGGACACTGAAGCTTTCTTT. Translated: CASSEYWSDTEAFF.

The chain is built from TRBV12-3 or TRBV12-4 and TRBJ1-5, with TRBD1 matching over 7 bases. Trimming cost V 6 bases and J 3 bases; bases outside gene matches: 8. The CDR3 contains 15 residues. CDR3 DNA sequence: TGTGCCAGCAGCCGCGGGACAGATAACAATCAGCCCCAGCATTTT. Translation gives CASSRGTDNNQPQHF.

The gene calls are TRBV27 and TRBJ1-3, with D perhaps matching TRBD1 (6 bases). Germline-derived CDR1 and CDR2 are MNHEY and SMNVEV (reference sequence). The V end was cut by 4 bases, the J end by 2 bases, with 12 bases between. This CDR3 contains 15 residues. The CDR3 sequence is CASSSSTGPGNTIYF. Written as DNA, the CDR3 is TGTGCCAGCAGTTCCTCCACAGGGCCTGGAAACACCATATATTTT.

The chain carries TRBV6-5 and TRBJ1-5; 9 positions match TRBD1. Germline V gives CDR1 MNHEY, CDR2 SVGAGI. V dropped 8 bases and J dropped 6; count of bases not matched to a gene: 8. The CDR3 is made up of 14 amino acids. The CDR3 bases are TGTGCCAGCCGGGACAGGGAAAGATCTCAGCCCCAGCATTTT. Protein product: CASRDRERSQPQHF.

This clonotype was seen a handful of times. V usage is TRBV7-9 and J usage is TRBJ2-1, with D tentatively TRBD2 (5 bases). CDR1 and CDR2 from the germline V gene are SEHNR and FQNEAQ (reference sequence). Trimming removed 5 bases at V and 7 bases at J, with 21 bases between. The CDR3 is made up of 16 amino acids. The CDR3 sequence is CASSRSVGPRTNEQFF. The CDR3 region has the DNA TGTGCCAGCAGCCGCTCGGTAGGCCCGAGGACTAATGAGCAGTTCTTC. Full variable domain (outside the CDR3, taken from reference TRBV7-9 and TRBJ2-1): DTGVSQNPRHKITKRGQNVTFRCDPISEHNRLYWYRQTLGQGPEFLTYFQNEAQLEKSRLLSDRFSAERPKGSFSTLEIQRTEQGDSAMYLCASSRSVGPRTNEQFFGPGTRLTVL.

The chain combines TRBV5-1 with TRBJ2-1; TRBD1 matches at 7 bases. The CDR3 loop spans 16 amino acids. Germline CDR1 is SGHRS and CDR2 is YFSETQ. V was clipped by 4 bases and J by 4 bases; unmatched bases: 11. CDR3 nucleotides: TGCGCCAGCAGCCAACAGGACAGGATAGATTACAATGAGCAGTTCTTC. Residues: CASSQQDRIDYNEQFF.

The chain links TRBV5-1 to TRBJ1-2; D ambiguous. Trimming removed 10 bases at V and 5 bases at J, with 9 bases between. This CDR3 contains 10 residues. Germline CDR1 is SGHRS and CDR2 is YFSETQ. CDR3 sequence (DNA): TGCGCCCTCCATATTTATGGCTACACCTTC. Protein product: CALHIYGYTF.

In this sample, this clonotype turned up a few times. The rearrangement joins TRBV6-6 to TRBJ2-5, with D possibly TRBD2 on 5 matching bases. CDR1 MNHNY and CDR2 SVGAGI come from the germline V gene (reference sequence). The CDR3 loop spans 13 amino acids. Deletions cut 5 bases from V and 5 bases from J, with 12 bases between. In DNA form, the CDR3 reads TGTGCCAGCAGTCTCACGGAGGCGGAGACCCAGTACTTC. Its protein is CASSLTEAETQYF.

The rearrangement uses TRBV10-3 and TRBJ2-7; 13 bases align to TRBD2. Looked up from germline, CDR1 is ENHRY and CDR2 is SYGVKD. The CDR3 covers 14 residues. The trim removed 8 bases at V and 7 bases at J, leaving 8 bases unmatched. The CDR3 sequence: CAISRTSGSWEQYF. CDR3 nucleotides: TGTGCCATCTCACGGACTAGCGGGAGTTGGGAGCAGTACTTC.